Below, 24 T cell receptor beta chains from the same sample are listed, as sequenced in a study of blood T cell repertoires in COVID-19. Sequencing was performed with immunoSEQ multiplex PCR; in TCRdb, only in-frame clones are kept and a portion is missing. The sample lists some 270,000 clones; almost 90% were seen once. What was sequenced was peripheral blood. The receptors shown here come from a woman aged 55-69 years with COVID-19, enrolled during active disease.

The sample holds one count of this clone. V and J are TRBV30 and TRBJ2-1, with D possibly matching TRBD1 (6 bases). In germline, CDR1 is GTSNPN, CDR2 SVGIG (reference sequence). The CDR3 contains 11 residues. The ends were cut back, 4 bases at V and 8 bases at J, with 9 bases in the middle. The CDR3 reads CAWNYRDEQFF. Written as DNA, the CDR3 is TGTGCCTGGAACTACAGGGATGAGCAGTTCTTC.

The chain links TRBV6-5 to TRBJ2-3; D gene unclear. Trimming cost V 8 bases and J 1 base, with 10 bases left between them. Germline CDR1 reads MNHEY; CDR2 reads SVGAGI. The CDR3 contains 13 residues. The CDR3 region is CASDLTGTDTQYF. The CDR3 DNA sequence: TGTGCCAGCGATCTAACCGGCACAGATACGCAGTATTTT.

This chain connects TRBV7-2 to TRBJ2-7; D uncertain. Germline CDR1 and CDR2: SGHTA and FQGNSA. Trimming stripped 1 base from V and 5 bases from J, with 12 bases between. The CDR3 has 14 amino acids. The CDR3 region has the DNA TGTGCCAGCAGCTTAGATAGACACATAAACGAGCAGTACTTC. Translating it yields CASSLDRHINEQYF. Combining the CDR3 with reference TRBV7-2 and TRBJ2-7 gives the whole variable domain GAGVSQSPSNKVTEKGKDVELRCDPISGHTALYWYRQSLGQGLEFLIYFQGNSAPDKSGLPSDRFSAERTGGSVSTLTIQRTQQEDSAVYLCASSLDRHINEQYFGPGTRLTVT.

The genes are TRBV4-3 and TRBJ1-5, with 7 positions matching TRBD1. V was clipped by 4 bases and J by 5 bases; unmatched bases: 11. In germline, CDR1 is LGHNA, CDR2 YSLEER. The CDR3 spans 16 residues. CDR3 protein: CASSPNRGQTHQPQHF. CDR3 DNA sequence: TGCGCCAGCAGCCCGAATCGGGGACAGACCCATCAGCCCCAGCATTTT.

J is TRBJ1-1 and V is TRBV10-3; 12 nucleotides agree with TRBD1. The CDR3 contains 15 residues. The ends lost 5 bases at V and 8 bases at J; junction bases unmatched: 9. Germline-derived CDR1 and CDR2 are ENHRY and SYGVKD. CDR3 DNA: TGTGCCATCAGTTCCGGGACAGGGGGCATACTGGAAGCTTTCTTT. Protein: CAISSGTGGILEAFF.

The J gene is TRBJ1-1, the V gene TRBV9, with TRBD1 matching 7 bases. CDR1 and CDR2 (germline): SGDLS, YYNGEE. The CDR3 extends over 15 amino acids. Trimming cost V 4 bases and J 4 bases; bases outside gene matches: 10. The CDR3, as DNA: TGTGCCAGCAGCTCACAGGGGCCCGGAGGCACTGAAGCTTTCTTT. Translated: CASSSQGPGGTEAFF.

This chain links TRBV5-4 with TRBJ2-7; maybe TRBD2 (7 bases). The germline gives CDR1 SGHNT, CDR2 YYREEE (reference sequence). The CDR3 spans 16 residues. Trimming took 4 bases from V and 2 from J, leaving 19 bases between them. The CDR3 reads CASSKMGGAAAYEQYF. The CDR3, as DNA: TGTGCCAGCAGCAAAATGGGGGGGGCTGCAGCCTACGAGCAGTACTTC.

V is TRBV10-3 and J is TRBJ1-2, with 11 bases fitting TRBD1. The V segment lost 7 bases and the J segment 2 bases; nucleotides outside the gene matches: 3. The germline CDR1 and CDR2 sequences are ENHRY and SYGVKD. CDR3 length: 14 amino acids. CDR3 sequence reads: CAIKGQGANYGYTF. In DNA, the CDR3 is TGTGCCATCAAAGGACAGGGGGCGAACTATGGCTACACCTTC.

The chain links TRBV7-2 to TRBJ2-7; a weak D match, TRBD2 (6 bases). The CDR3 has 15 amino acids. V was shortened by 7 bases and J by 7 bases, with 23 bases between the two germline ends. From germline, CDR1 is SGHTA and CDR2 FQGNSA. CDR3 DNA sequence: TGTGCCAGCACCCCGATGGGGCGGGGCGCGGGGGAGCAGTACTTC. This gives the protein CASTPMGRGAGEQYF.

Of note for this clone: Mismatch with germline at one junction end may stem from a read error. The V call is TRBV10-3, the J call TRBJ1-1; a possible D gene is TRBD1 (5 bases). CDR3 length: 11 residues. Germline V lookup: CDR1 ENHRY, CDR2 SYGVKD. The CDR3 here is CAISGQGVVGF. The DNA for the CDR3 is TGTGCCATCAGTGGCCAGGGCGTCGTGGGGTTT.

CDR3 protein: CASRGQGNTEAFF. The CDR3 bases are TGTGCCAGCAGGGGACAGGGGAACACTGAAGCTTTCTTT. The chain combines TRBV2 with TRBJ1-1; 9 bases map to TRBD1. This CDR3 region has 13 residues. The V segment lost 6 bases and the J segment 1 base; nucleotides outside the gene matches: 0. Germline-derived CDR1 and CDR2 are SNHLY and FYNNEI.

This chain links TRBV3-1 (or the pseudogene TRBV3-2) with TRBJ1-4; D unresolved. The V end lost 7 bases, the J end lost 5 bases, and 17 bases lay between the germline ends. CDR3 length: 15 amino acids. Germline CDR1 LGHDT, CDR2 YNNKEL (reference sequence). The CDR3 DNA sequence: TGTGCCAGCAACCAGAGGGCAGGAGAAAATGAAAAACTGTTTTTT. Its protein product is CASNQRAGENEKLFF.

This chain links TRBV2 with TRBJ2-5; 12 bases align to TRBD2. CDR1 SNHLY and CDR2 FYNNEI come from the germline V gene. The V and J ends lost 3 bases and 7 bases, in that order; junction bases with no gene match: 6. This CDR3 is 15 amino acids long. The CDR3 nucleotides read TGTGCCAGCAGTGAGGCTAGCGGGGGGGCGGGGACCCAGTACTTC. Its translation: CASSEASGGAGTQYF.

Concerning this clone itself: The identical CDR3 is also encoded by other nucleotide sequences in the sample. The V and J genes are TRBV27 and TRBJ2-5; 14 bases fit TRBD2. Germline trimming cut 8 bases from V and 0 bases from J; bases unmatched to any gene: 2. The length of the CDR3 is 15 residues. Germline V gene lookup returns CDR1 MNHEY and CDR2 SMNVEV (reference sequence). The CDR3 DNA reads TGTGCCAGCCGACTAGCGGGGGGGAACCAAGAGACCCAGTACTTC. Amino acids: CASRLAGGNQETQYF.

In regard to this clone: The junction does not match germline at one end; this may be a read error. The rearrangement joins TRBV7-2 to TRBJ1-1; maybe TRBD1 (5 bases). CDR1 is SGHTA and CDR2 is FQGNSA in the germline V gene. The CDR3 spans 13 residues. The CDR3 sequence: CASSFSMDTDAFF. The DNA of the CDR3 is TGTGCCAGCAGCTTTAGCATGGACACTGACGCTTTCTTT.

In nucleotides, the CDR3 is TGTGCCAGCAGCCCGTGGGGGGGCCTGTCCTACAATGAGCAGTTCTTC. This codes for CASSPWGGLSYNEQFF. This chain connects TRBV3-1 (or the pseudogene TRBV3-2) to TRBJ2-1, with a weak D call TRBD2 (7 bases). V was trimmed by 4 bases and J by 1 base, leaving 14 bases between them. The CDR3 is 16 amino acids. Germline CDR1 is LGHDT and CDR2 is YNNKEL (reference sequence).

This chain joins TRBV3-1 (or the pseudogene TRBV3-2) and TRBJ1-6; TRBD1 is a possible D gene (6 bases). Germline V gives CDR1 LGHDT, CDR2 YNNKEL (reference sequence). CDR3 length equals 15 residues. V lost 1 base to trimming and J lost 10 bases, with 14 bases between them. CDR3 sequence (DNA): TGTGCCAGCAGCCAAGGACACAGGGTCGGATCACCCCTCCACTTT. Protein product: CASSQGHRVGSPLHF.

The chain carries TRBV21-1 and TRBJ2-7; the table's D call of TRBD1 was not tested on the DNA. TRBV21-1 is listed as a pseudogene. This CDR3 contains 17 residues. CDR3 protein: CASSTRVDRGPAYEQYF. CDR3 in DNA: TGTGCCAGCAGCACACGTGTGGACAGGGGCCCAGCCTACGAGCAGTACTTC.

This chain's CDR3 is CASSYVRDGGYTF. CDR3 DNA sequence: TGTGCCAGCAGTTACGTCAGGGATGGAGGCTACACCTTC. This chain links TRBV6-2 or TRBV6-3 with TRBJ1-2; D is perhaps TRBD1 (5 bases). The ends were cut back, 2 bases at V and 8 bases at J, with 12 bases in the middle. Germline values: CDR1 MNHEY, CDR2 SVGEGT. This CDR3 is built from 13 residues.

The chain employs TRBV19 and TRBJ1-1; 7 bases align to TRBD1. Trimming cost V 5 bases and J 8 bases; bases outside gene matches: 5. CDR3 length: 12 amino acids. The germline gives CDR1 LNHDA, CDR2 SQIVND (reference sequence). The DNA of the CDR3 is TGTGCCAGTAGTGTGACAGGGAGGGAAGCTTTCTTT. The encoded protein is CASSVTGREAFF.

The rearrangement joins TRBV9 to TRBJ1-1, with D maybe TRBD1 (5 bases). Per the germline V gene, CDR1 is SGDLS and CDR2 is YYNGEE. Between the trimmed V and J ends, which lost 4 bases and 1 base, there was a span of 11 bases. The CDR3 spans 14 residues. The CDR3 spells CASSPQGRNTEAFF. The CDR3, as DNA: TGTGCCAGCAGCCCGCAGGGAAGGAACACTGAAGCTTTCTTT.

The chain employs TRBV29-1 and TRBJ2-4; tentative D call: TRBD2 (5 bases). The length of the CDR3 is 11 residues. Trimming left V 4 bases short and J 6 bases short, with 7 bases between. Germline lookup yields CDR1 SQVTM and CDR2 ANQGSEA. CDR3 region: CSVVRGNIQYF. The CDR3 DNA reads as TGCAGCGTTGTTCGGGGAAACATTCAGTACTTC.

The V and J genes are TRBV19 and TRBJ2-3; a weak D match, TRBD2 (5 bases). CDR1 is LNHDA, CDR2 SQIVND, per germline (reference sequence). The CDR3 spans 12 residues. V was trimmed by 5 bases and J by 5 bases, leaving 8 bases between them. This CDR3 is CASSWAGDTQYF. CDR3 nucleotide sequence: TGTGCCAGTAGTTGGGCGGGAGATACGCAGTATTTT.

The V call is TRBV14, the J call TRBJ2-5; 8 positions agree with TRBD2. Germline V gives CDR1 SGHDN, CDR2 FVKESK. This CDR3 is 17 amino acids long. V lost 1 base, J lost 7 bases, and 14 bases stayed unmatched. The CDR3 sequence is CASSQVRSGGLPGTQYF. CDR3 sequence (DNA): TGTGCCAGCAGCCAAGTGAGGAGCGGGGGACTCCCGGGGACCCAGTACTTC.